One TCR beta chain is described in this entry. Assay: immunoSEQ multiplex PCR; the TCRdb copy retains only in-frame clones and omits some. Of about 59,000 clones detected, 90% to 95% appear once; the ten largest clones hold under 3%. The data stem from a study of T cell changes during pregnancy in multiple sclerosis. Sample: CD8+ T cells from peripheral blood mononuclear cells, taken after pregnancy. The clonotype was recovered from a female donor with multiple sclerosis, enrolled in a pregnancy study.

DNA for the CDR3: TGCGCCAGCAGTTCTGGGACTAGCGGGATTTTAGGATACGAGCAGTACTTC. Protein product: CASSSGTSGILGYEQYF. The chain uses TRBV5-1 and TRBJ2-7, with 13 bases that match TRBD2. The CDR3 is made up of 17 amino acids. Unmatched junction bases numbered 12, after V lost 5 bases and J lost 4 bases. Germline lookup yields CDR1 SGHRS and CDR2 YFSETQ.